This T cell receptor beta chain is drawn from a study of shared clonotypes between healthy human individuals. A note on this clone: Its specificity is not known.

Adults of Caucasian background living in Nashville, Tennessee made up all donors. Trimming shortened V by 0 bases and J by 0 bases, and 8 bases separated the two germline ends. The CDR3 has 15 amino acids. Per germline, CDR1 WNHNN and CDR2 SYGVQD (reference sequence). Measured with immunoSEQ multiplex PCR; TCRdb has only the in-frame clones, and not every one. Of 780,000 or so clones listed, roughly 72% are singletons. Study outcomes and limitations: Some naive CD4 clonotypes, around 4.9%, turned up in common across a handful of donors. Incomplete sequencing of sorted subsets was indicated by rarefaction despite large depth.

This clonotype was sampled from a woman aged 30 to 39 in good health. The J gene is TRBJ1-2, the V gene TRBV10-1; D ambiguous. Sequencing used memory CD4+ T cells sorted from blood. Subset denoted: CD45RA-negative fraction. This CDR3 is CASSESLGSNYGYTF. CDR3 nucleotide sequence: TGCGCCAGCAGTGAGTCGCTGGGATCTAACTATGGCTACACCTTC.